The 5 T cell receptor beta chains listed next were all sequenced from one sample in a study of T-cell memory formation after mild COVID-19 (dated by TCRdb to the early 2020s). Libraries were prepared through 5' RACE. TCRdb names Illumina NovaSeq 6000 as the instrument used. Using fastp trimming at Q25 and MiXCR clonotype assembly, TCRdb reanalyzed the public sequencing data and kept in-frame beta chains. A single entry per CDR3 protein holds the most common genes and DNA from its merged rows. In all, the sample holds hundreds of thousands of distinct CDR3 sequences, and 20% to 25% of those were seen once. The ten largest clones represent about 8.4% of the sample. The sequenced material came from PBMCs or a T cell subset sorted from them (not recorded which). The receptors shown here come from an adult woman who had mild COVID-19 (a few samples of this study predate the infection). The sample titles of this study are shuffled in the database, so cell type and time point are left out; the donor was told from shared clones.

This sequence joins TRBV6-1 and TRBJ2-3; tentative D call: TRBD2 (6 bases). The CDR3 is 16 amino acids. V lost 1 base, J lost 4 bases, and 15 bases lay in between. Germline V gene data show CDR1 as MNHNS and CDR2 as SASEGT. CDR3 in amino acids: CASSEGRAGPPDTQYF. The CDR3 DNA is TGTGCCAGCAGTGAAGGGAGGGCCGGTCCGCCAGATACGCAGTATTTT.

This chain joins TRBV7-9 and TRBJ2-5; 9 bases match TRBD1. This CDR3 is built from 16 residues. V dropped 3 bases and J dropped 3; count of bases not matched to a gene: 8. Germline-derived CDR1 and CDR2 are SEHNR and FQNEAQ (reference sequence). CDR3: CASSFRQGDVKETQYF. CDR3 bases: TGTGCCAGCAGCTTCAGACAGGGGGATGTCAAAGAGACCCAGTACTTC.

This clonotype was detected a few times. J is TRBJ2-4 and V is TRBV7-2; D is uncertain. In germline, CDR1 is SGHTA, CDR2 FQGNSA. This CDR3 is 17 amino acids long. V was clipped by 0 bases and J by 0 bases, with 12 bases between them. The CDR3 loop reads CASSLAELRLAKNIQYF. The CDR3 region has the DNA TGTGCCAGCAGCTTAGCGGAACTTAGGCTAGCCAAAAACATTCAGTACTTC.

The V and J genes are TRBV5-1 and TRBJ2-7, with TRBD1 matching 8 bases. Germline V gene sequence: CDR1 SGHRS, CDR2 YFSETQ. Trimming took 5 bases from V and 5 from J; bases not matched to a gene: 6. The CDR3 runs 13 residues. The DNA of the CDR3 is TGCGCCAGCAGTGACAGGGGTCCCAACGAGCAGTACTTC. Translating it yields CASSDRGPNEQYF.

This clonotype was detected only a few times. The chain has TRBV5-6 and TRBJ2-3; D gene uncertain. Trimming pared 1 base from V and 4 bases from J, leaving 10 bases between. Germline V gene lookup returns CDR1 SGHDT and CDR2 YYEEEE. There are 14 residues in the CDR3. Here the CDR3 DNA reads TGTGCCAGCAGCTTGAGTAGGGTACCAGATACGCAGTATTTT. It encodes CASSLSRVPDTQYF.